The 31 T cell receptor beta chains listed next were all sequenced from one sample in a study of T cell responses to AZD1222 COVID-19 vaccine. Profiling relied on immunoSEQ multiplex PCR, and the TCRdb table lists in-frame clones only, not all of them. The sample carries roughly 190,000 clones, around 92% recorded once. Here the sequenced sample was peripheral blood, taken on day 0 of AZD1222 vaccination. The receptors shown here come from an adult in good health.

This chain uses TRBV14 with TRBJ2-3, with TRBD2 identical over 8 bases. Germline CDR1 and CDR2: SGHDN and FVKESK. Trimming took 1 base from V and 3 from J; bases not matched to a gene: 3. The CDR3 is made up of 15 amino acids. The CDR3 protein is CASSQGLARTDTQYF. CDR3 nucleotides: TGTGCCAGCAGCCAAGGACTAGCGAGGACAGATACGCAGTATTTT.

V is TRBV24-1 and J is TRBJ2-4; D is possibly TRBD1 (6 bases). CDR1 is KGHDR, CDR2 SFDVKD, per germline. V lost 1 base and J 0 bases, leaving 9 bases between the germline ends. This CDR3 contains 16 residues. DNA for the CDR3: TGTGCCACCAGTGATTTTCACAGGGAAGCCAAAAACATTCAGTACTTC. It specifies CATSDFHREAKNIQYF.

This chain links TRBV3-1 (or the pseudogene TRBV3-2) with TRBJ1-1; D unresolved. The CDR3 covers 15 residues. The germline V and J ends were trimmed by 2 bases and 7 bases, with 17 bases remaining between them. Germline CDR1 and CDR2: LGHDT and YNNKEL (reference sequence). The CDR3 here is CASSQPRGGRSEAFF. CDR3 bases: TGTGCCAGCAGCCAACCCCGAGGAGGGAGGAGTGAAGCTTTCTTT.

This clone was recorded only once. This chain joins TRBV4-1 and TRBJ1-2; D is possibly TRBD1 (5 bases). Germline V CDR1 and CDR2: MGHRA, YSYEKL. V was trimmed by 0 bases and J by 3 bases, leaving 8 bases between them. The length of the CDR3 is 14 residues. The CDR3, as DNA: TGCGCCAGCAGCCAAGAACCAGGGCACTATGGCTACACCTTC. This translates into CASSQEPGHYGYTF.

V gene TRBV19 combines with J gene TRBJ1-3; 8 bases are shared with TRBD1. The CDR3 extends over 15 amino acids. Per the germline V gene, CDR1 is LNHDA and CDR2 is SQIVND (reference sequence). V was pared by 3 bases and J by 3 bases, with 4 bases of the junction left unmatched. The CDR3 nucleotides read TGTGCCAGTAGTATTCAGGGGGCTTATGGAAACACCATATATTTT. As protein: CASSIQGAYGNTIYF.

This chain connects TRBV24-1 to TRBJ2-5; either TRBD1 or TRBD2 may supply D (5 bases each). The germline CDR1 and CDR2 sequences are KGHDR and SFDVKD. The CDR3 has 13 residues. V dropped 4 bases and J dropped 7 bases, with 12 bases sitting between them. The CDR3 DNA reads TGTGCCACCAGTGAGGGGGACGTCGGGACCCAGTACTTC. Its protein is CATSEGDVGTQYF.

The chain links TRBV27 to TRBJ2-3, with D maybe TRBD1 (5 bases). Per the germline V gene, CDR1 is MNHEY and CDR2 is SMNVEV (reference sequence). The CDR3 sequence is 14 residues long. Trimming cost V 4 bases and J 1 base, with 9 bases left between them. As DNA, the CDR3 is TGTGCCAGCAGTTCCGGCAGGGGCACAGATACGCAGTATTTT. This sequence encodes CASSSGRGTDTQYF.

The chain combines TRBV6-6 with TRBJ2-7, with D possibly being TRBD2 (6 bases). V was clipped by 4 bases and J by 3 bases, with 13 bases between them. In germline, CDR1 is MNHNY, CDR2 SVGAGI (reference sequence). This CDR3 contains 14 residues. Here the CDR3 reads CASSSGLRVYEQYF. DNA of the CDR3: TGTGCCAGCAGTTCGGGACTCCGAGTCTACGAGCAGTACTTC.

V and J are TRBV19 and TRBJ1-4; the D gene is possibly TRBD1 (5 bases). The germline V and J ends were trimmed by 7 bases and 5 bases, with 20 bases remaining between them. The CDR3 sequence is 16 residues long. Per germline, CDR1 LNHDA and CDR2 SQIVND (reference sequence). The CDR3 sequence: CASKGQGVVRNEKLFF. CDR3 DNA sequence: TGTGCCAGTAAAGGCCAGGGCGTCGTTAGGAATGAAAAACTGTTTTTT.

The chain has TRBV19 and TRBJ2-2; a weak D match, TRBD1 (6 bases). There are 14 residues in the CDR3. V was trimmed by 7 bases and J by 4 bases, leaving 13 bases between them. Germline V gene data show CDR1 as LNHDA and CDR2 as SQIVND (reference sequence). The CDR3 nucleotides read TGTGCCAGTACAGACAGGCCTTCCACCGGGGAGCTGTTTTTT. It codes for CASTDRPSTGELFF.

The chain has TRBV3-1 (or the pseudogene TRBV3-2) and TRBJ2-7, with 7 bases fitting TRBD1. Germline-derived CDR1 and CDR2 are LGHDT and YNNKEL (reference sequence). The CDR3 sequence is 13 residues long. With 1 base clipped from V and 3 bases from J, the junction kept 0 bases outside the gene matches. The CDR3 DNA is TGTGCCAGCAGCCAAGGGGACAGCTACGAGCAGTACTTC. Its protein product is CASSQGDSYEQYF.

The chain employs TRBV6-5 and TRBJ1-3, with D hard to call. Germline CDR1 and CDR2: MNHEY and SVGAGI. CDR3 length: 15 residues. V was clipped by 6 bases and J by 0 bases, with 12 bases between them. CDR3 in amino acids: CASRVTRNSGNTIYF. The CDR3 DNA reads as TGTGCCAGCAGGGTGACACGAAACTCTGGAAACACCATATATTTT.

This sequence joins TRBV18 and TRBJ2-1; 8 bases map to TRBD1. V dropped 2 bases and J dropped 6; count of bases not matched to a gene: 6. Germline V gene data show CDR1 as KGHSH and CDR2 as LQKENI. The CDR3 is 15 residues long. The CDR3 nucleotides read TGTGCCAGCTCACCAAATATCGACAGGGGCAATGAGCAGTTCTTC. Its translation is CASSPNIDRGNEQFF.

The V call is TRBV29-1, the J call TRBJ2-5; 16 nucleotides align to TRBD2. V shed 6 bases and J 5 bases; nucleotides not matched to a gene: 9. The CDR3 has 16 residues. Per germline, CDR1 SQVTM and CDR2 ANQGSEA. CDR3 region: CSVTSGTSGGAETQYF. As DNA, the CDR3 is TGCAGCGTGACCTCCGGGACTAGCGGGGGGGCGGAGACCCAGTACTTC. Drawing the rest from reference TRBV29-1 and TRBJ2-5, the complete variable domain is SAVISQKPSRDICQRGTSLTIQCQVDSQVTMMFWYRQQPGQSLTLIATANQGSEATYESGFVIDKFPISRPNLTFSTLTVSNMSPEDSSIYLCSVTSGTSGGAETQYFGPGTRLLVL.

CDR3 in amino acids: CASSQDGQGTEAFF. For the CDR3, the DNA is TGTGCCAGCAGCCAAGATGGGCAGGGGACTGAAGCTTTCTTT. The genes are TRBV4-2 and TRBJ1-1; perhaps TRBD1 as D (6 bases). Trimming took off 0 bases at V and 5 bases at J, with 10 bases between the two ends. This CDR3 comprises 14 residues. CDR1 is LGHNA, CDR2 YNFKEQ, per germline.

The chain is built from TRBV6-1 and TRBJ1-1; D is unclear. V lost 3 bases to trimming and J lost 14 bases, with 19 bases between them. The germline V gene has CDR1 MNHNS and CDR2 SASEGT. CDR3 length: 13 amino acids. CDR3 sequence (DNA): TGTGCCAGCAGTGACCCCGGCAGTCAAGTCCCCTTCTTT. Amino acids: CASSDPGSQVPFF.

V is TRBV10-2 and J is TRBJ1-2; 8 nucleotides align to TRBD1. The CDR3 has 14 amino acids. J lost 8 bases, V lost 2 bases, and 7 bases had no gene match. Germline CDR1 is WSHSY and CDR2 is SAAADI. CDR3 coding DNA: TGCGCCAGCAGTGAGACCCGGACAGGGTACGGCTACACCTTC. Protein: CASSETRTGYGYTF.

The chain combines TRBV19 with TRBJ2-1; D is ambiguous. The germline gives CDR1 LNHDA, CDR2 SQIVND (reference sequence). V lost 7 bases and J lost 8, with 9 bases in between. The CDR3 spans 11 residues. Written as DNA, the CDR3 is TGTGCCAGTATCGCTGCCCATGAGCAGTTCTTC. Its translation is CASIAAHEQFF.

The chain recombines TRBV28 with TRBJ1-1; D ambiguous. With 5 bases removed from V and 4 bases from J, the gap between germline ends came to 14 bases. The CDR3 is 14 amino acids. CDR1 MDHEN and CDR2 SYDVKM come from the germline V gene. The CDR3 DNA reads TGTGCCAGCAGTCCCTTTGCCTCCGCCACTGAAGCTTTCTTT. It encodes CASSPFASATEAFF.

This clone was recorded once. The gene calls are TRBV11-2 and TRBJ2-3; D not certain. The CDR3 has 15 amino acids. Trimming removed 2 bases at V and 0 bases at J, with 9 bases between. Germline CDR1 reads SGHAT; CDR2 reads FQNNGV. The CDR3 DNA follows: TGTGCCAGCAGCTTATCGACCCCCAGCACAGATACGCAGTATTTT. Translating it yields CASSLSTPSTDTQYF.

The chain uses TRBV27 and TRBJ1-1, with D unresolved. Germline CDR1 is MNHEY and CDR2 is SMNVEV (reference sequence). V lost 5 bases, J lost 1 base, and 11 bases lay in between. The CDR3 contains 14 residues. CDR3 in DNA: TGTGCCAGCAGTCTACGACGGCGGAACACTGAAGCTTTCTTT. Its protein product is CASSLRRRNTEAFF.

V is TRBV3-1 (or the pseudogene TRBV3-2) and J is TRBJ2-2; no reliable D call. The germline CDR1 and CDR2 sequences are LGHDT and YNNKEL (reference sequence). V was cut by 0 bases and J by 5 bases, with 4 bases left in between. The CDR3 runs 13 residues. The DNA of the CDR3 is TGTGCCAGCAGCCAAGAGGGAACCGGGGAGCTGTTTTTT. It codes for CASSQEGTGELFF.

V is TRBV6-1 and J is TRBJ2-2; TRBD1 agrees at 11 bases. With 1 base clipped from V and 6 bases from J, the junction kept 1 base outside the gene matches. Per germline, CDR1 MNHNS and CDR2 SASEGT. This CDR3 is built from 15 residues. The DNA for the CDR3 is TGTGCCAGCAGTGAAGGGACAGGGGGCGCCGGGGAGCTGTTTTTT. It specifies CASSEGTGGAGELFF.

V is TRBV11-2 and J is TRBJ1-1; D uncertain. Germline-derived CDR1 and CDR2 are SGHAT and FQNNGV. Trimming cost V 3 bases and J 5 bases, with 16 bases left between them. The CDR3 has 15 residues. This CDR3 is CASSLLVGSTTEAFF. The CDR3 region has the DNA TGTGCCAGCAGCTTGCTAGTCGGCTCGACAACTGAAGCTTTCTTT.

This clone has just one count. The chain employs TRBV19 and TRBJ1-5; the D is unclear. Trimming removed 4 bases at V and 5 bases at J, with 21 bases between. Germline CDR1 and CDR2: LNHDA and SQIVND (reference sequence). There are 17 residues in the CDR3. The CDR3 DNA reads TGTGCCAGTAGTAGAAGTGGGGTTGGAGGGTGGGATCAGCCCCAGCATTTT. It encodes CASSRSGVGGWDQPQHF.

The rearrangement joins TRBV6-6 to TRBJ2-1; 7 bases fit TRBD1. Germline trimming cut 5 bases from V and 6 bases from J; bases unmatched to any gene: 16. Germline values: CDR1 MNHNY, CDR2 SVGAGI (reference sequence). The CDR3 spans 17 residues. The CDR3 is CASSPRQGGLQGNEQFF. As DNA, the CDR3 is TGTGCCAGCAGTCCAAGACAGGGCGGGCTACAAGGCAATGAGCAGTTCTTC.

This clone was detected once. The CDR3 nucleotides read TGTGCCAGCAGCTTGAAAGAGACAGGAGACTCTGGAAACACCATATATTTT. Protein: CASSLKETGDSGNTIYF. The J gene is TRBJ1-3, the V gene TRBV5-4, with D possibly matching TRBD1 (6 bases). CDR3 length: 17 amino acids. The germline V gene has CDR1 SGHNT and CDR2 YYREEE (reference sequence). V was trimmed by 1 base and J by 0 bases, leaving 14 bases between them.

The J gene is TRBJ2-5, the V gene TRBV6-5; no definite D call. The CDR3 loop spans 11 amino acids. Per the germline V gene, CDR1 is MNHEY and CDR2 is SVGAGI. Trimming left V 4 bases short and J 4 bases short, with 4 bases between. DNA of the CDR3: TGTGCCAGCAGTTCGGGAGAGACCCAGTACTTC. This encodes CASSSGETQYF.

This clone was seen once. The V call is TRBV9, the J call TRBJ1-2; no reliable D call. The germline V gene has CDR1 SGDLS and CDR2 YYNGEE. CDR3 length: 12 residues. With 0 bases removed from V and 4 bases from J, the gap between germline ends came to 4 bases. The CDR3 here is CASSVDGYGYTF. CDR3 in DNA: TGTGCCAGCAGCGTAGACGGCTATGGCTACACCTTC.

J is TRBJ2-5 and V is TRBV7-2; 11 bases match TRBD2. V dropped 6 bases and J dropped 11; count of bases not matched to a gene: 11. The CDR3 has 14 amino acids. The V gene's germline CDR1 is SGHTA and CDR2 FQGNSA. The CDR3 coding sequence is TGTGCCAGCAGTCCCGGAATAGCGGGGGGGCTACAGTACTTC. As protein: CASSPGIAGGLQYF.

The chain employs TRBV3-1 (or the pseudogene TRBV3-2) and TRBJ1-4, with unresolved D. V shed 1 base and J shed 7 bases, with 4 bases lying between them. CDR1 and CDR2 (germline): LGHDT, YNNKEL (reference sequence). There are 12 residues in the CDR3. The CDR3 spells CASSQVSEKLFF. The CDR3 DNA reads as TGTGCCAGCAGCCAAGTGAGTGAAAAACTGTTTTTT.